A single sample is the source of the 22 T cell receptor beta chains below, sequenced in a study of graft-versus-host responses after intestinal transplantation. The antigens these receptors bind are not known. The table came from immunoSEQ multiplex PCR; TCRdb's copy has only in-frame clones and leaves some out. The data contain tens of thousands of clones, 90% to 95% of them singletons. The source was unstimulated CD8+ T cells sorted from spleen or lymph node cells, collected before transplant. These receptors were obtained from a human donor who was the organ donor for an intestinal transplant.

The chain has TRBV6-1 and TRBJ2-6; weak D call: TRBD2 (7 bases). Germline CDR1 and CDR2: MNHNS and SASEGT. The V and J ends lost 4 bases and 3 bases respectively, with 16 bases between them. The CDR3 length is 17 residues. CDR3 DNA: TGTGCCAGCAGTGGGGGGGGCAGCTTGGATGGGGCCAACGTCCTGACTTTC. Translation gives CASSGGGSLDGANVLTF.

The V call is TRBV14, the J call TRBJ2-7; the match to TRBD2 covers 8 bases. The CDR3 runs 14 residues. Germline V gives CDR1 SGHDN, CDR2 FVKESK. The J segment lost 4 bases and the V segment lost 1 base, leaving 3 bases of the junction unmatched. This chain's CDR3 is CASSQGTGGYEQYF. The CDR3 DNA reads TGTGCCAGCAGCCAAGGGACGGGAGGGTACGAGCAGTACTTC.

The CDR3 region is CASYDIHPLYSNQPQHF. The CDR3, as DNA: TGCGCCAGCTACGACATCCACCCGCTTTATAGCAATCAGCCCCAGCATTTT. The genes are TRBV5-1 and TRBJ1-5; no firm D call. CDR3 length: 17 amino acids. Germline CDR1 SGHRS, CDR2 YFSETQ. With 7 bases removed from V and 0 bases from J, the gap between germline ends came to 20 bases.

The chain recombines TRBV5-1 with TRBJ1-4; D remains ambiguous. The length of the CDR3 is 15 residues. Trimming stripped 2 bases from V and 2 bases from J, with 10 bases between. Germline CDR1 is SGHRS and CDR2 is YFSETQ. The CDR3 bases are TGCGCCAGCAGCTTTGGTTGGTGGACTAATGAAAAACTGTTTTTT. Translated: CASSFGWWTNEKLFF.

The chain employs TRBV4-2 and TRBJ2-7; either TRBD1 or TRBD2 may supply D (5 bases each). CDR1 LGHNA and CDR2 YNFKEQ come from the germline V gene. V was clipped by 4 bases and J by 2 bases, with 12 bases between them. This CDR3 contains 14 residues. The CDR3 loop reads CASSPGTEPYEQYF. The CDR3 DNA sequence: TGTGCCAGCAGCCCCGGGACCGAACCCTACGAGCAGTACTTC.

V gene TRBV4-2 combines with J gene TRBJ2-3; the D is unclear. The CDR3 is made up of 15 amino acids. The V end was cut by 2 bases, the J end by 0 bases, with 9 bases between. In germline, CDR1 is LGHNA, CDR2 YNFKEQ. CDR3 amino acids: CASSQYPGSTDTQYF. DNA of the CDR3: TGTGCCAGCAGCCAATACCCCGGCAGCACAGATACGCAGTATTTT.

The rearrangement joins TRBV5-1 to TRBJ1-1, with D perhaps matching TRBD1 (6 bases). The CDR3 sequence is 15 residues long. Germline loops: CDR1 SGHRS, CDR2 YFSETQ. Trimming left V 1 base short and J 3 bases short, with 13 bases between. CDR3 amino acids: CASSLPPTGYTEAFF. In DNA form, the CDR3 reads TGCGCCAGCAGCTTGCCACCTACAGGGTACACTGAAGCTTTCTTT.

J is TRBJ2-5 and V is TRBV15, with D unresolved. The J call is uncertain, as TRBJ2-7 better fits the DNA end. Germline CDR1 is LNHNV and CDR2 is YYDKDF (reference sequence). The CDR3 is made up of 8 amino acids. CDR3 DNA: TGTGCCACCACCGAGCAGTACTTC. Residues: CATTEQYF.

The chain uses TRBV5-1 and TRBJ1-1; D is possibly TRBD1 (5 bases). V was clipped by 1 base and J by 0 bases, with 7 bases between them. CDR3 size: 14 residues. CDR1 is SGHRS, CDR2 YFSETQ, per germline. The CDR3 sequence is CASSLKGMNTEAFF. The CDR3 DNA reads TGCGCCAGCAGCTTGAAGGGGATGAACACTGAAGCTTTCTTT.

Only one count was recorded for this clone. The V call is TRBV29-1, the J call TRBJ2-1; no definite D call. The CDR3 length is 13 residues. The germline gives CDR1 SQVTM, CDR2 ANQGSEA. V lost 7 bases to trimming and J lost 0 bases, with 10 bases between them. CDR3 sequence reads: CSATRSSYNEQFF. DNA of the CDR3: TGCAGCGCTACCCGGAGCTCCTACAATGAGCAGTTCTTC.

V usage is TRBV28 and J usage is TRBJ1-1; D gene uncertain. The CDR3 totals 14 residues. Looked up from germline, CDR1 is MDHEN and CDR2 is SYDVKM. Trimming cost V 3 bases and J 1 base, with 9 bases left between them. The CDR3 sequence: CASSFGLTNTEAFF. Written as DNA, the CDR3 is TGTGCCAGCAGTTTTGGGCTGACGAACACTGAAGCTTTCTTT.

This clone occurred once. J is TRBJ1-3 and V is TRBV13; perhaps TRBD1 as D (5 bases). The germline V and J ends were trimmed by 3 bases and 8 bases, with 20 bases remaining between them. This CDR3 spans 16 amino acids. Germline CDR1 and CDR2: PRHDT and FYEKMQ (reference sequence). The CDR3 region is CASSFYTGGARDTIYF. The CDR3 DNA follows: TGTGCCAGCAGCTTCTATACGGGGGGAGCCCGGGACACCATATATTTT.

The CDR3 here is CASSPKFGGDTEAFF. DNA for the CDR3: TGCGCCAGCAGCCCTAAATTTGGAGGGGACACTGAAGCTTTCTTT. The chain joins TRBV4-1 to TRBJ1-1; weak D call: TRBD1 (5 bases). V was shortened by 4 bases and J by 3 bases, with 15 bases between the two germline ends. Germline CDR1 MGHRA, CDR2 YSYEKL. This CDR3 spans 15 amino acids.

The chain recombines TRBV9 with TRBJ2-3; 11 bases are shared with TRBD2. Germline CDR1 reads SGDLS; CDR2 reads YYNGEE. V shed 2 bases and J 1 base; nucleotides not matched to a gene: 3. The CDR3 is 16 amino acids. DNA for the CDR3: TGTGCCAGCAGCGTTAGCGGGGGGGCCGGCACAGATACGCAGTATTTT. It codes for CASSVSGGAGTDTQYF.

The rearrangement uses TRBV7-6 and TRBJ1-6; the D gene is possibly TRBD1 (5 bases). Germline values: CDR1 SGHVS, CDR2 FNYEAQ. The length of the CDR3 is 14 residues. The V end was cut by 1 base, the J end by 9 bases, with 10 bases between. The CDR3 loop is CASSLEGVGSPLHF. The CDR3 nucleotides read TGTGCCAGCAGCTTAGAAGGGGTCGGTTCACCCCTCCACTTT.

The V and J genes are TRBV4-2 and TRBJ1-5; no clear D. Trimming removed 2 bases at V and 2 bases at J, with 10 bases between. CDR1 is LGHNA, CDR2 YNFKEQ, per germline. The CDR3 extends over 15 amino acids. The CDR3 reads CASSQLTGGNQPQHF. The CDR3 DNA is TGTGCCAGCAGCCAACTGACGGGAGGCAATCAGCCCCAGCATTTT.

The chain joins TRBV5-6 to TRBJ1-3; 9 nucleotides agree with TRBD1. CDR1 and CDR2 from the germline V gene are SGHDT and YYEEEE. J gave up 2 bases and V 1 base, and 10 bases lay outside the gene matches. There are 18 residues in the CDR3. The CDR3 reads CASSLSGQGVVPGNTIYF. In DNA, the CDR3 is TGTGCCAGCAGCTTGTCGGGACAGGGAGTTGTCCCTGGAAACACCATATATTTT. Full variable domain (missing parts from reference TRBV5-6 and TRBJ1-3): DAGVTQSPTHLIKTRGQQVTLRCSPKSGHDTVSWYQQALGQGPQFIFQYYEEEERQRGNFPDRFSGHQFPNYSSELNVNALLLGDSALYLCASSLSGQGVVPGNTIYFGEGSWLTVV.

V gene TRBV5-1 combines with J gene TRBJ2-3; no definite D call. V lost 7 bases, J lost 2 bases, and 11 bases lay in between. Looked up from germline, CDR1 is SGHRS and CDR2 is YFSETQ. The CDR3 covers 13 residues. The CDR3 spells CASLPPNTDTQYF. For the CDR3, the DNA is TGCGCCAGCCTCCCCCCGAACACAGATACGCAGTATTTT.

The chain uses TRBV18 and TRBJ1-2; tentative D call: TRBD1 (6 bases). CDR1 and CDR2 from the germline V gene are KGHSH and LQKENI. V lost 3 bases to trimming and J lost 5 bases, with 13 bases between them. This CDR3 spans 14 amino acids. In DNA, the CDR3 is TGTGCCAGCTCACCTGTAGGGGGAATTTATGGCTACACCTTC. Translation: CASSPVGGIYGYTF.

The rearrangement uses TRBV6-1 and TRBJ2-7; tentative D call: TRBD1 (6 bases). The CDR3 sequence is 14 residues long. V was cut by 3 bases and J by 3 bases, with 12 bases left in between. CDR1 and CDR2 from the germline V gene are MNHNS and SASEGT. The CDR3 is CASSDGAGDYEQYF. In DNA, the CDR3 is TGTGCCAGCAGTGATGGGGCAGGGGACTACGAGCAGTACTTC.

The rearrangement links TRBV7-6 to TRBJ2-3; 12 bases match TRBD2. J lost 4 bases, V lost 4 bases, and 3 bases had no gene match. The germline V gene encodes CDR1 SGHVS and CDR2 FNYEAQ. This CDR3 contains 15 residues. The CDR3 protein is CASSWASGGADTQYF. The CDR3 DNA is TGTGCCAGCAGCTGGGCTAGCGGGGGGGCAGATACGCAGTATTTT.

CDR3 protein: CASSSGTTFYEQYF. The CDR3 DNA is TGTGCCAGCAGTTCCGGGACTACATTCTACGAGCAGTACTTC. This chain connects TRBV2 to TRBJ2-7; 7 bases agree with TRBD2. Germline lookup yields CDR1 SNHLY and CDR2 FYNNEI. The J segment lost 3 bases and the V segment lost 5 bases, leaving 7 bases of the junction unmatched. The CDR3 sequence is 14 residues long.